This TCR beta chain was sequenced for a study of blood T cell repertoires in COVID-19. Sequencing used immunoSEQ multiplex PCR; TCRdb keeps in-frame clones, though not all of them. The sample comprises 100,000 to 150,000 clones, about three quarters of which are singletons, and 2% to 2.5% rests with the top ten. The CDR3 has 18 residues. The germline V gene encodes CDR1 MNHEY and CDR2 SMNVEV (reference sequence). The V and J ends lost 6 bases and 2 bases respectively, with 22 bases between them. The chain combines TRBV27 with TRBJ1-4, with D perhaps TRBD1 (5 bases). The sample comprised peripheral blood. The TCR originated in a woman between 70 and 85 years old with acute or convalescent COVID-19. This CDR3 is CASSLGQFPLRTNEKLFF. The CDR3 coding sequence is TGTGCCAGCAGCCTCGGACAATTCCCCCTTCGCACTAATGAAAAACTGTTTTTT.